A single sample is the source of the 30 T cell receptor beta chains below, sequenced in a study of cytomegalovirus exposure and HLA in healthy donors. Primers for the PCR totalled 60 Vbeta and 13 Jbeta. Sequencing used immunoSEQ multiplex PCR; TCRdb keeps in-frame clones, though not all of them. The sample has over 150,000 clones; around 68% are singletons. Specimen: PBMCs. The receptor source for this set is a man aged 45-65 years in good health and CMV-seronegative.

This clone has only a few counts. Here the CDR3 DNA reads TGTGCCAGCAGCTTAGAAGGGGGGGGAGGTTCAGATACGCAGTATTTT. It translates to CASSLEGGGGSDTQYF. The chain uses TRBV11-3 and TRBJ2-3; possible D gene TRBD2, 7 bases. The CDR3 covers 16 residues. Germline V lookup: CDR1 SGHNT, CDR2 YENEEA. V lost 0 bases and J 4 bases, leaving 14 bases between the germline ends.

V and J are TRBV18 and TRBJ1-1, with 8 nucleotides matching TRBD1. Germline V lookup: CDR1 KGHSH, CDR2 LQKENI. The CDR3 covers 15 residues. The V segment lost 3 bases and the J segment 3 bases; nucleotides outside the gene matches: 6. The CDR3 sequence is CASSPGQGMDTEAFF. CDR3 sequence (DNA): TGTGCCAGCTCACCTGGACAGGGAATGGACACTGAAGCTTTCTTT.

The chain recombines TRBV7-8 with TRBJ2-3; D ambiguous. V lost 2 bases and J 0 bases, leaving 9 bases between the germline ends. Germline V gene sequence: CDR1 SGHVS, CDR2 FQNEAQ. This CDR3 contains 15 residues. The CDR3 is CASSLKSDSTDTQYF. The DNA for the CDR3 is TGTGCCAGCAGCTTAAAGTCAGATAGCACAGATACGCAGTATTTT. Combining the CDR3 with reference TRBV7-8 and TRBJ2-3 gives the whole variable domain GAGVSQSPRYKVAKRGQDVALRCDPISGHVSLFWYQQALGQGPEFLTYFQNEAQLDKSGLPSDRFFAERPEGSVSTLKIQRTQQEDSAVYLCASSLKSDSTDTQYFGPGTRLTVL.

V and J are TRBV2 and TRBJ2-1, with 10 bases identical to TRBD2. This CDR3 has 15 amino acids. Unmatched junction bases numbered 8, after V lost 6 bases and J lost 6 bases. Germline-derived CDR1 and CDR2 are SNHLY and FYNNEI. This CDR3 reads CASRVAGGGGNEQFF. In DNA form, the CDR3 reads TGTGCCAGCAGGGTAGCGGGGGGAGGAGGCAATGAGCAGTTCTTC.

The chain has TRBV11-2 and TRBJ1-1, with a possible D match to TRBD1 (5 bases). Germline values: CDR1 SGHAT, CDR2 FQNNGV. The CDR3 has 14 amino acids. V was shortened by 1 base and J by 1 base, with 7 bases between the two germline ends. The CDR3 loop reads CASSLGTPNTEAFF. DNA of the CDR3: TGTGCCAGCAGCTTAGGGACACCGAACACTGAAGCTTTCTTT.

The rearrangement joins TRBV6-6 to TRBJ1-5; 8 bases line up with TRBD1. V dropped 5 bases and J dropped 2; count of bases not matched to a gene: 5. Germline loops: CDR1 MNHNY, CDR2 SVGAGI (reference sequence). The CDR3 has 15 residues. CDR3 DNA sequence: TGTGCCAGCAGTACAGGGGGGGAAGGCAATCAGCCCCAGCATTTT. Protein sequence: CASSTGGEGNQPQHF.

The chain recombines TRBV7-9 with TRBJ2-1; D perhaps matches TRBD2 (6 bases). The CDR3 totals 14 residues. CDR1 and CDR2 from the germline V gene are SEHNR and FQNEAQ (reference sequence). Trimming shortened V by 5 bases and J by 0 bases, and 8 bases separated the two germline ends. CDR3: CASSGGSSYNEQFF. DNA of the CDR3: TGTGCCAGCAGCGGGGGGAGCTCCTACAATGAGCAGTTCTTC. Full variable domain (outside the CDR3, taken from reference TRBV7-9 and TRBJ2-1): DTGVSQNPRHKITKRGQNVTFRCDPISEHNRLYWYRQTLGQGPEFLTYFQNEAQLEKSRLLSDRFSAERPKGSFSTLEIQRTEQGDSAMYLCASSGGSSYNEQFFGPGTRLTVL.

This clone was detected only a few times. This sequence joins TRBV28 and TRBJ2-2; 7 nucleotides align to TRBD2. The CDR3 sequence is 15 residues long. Germline CDR1 MDHEN, CDR2 SYDVKM. Germline trimming cut 4 bases from V and 0 bases from J; bases unmatched to any gene: 2. CDR3 sequence reads: CASSSGGANTGELFF. The CDR3, as DNA: TGTGCCAGCAGTTCGGGGGGTGCGAACACCGGGGAGCTGTTTTTT.

As for this clone: The sample contains more than one DNA sequence encoding this CDR3. This rearrangement joins TRBV27 to TRBJ2-6, with 7 bases aligning to TRBD1. The V gene's germline CDR1 is MNHEY and CDR2 SMNVEV (reference sequence). The CDR3 sequence is 16 residues long. V shed 0 bases and J 2 bases; nucleotides not matched to a gene: 1. Here the CDR3 DNA reads TGTGCCAGCAGTTTATCACAGGGGCCTGGGGCCAACGTCCTGACTTTC. Amino acid sequence: CASSLSQGPGANVLTF.

The chain has TRBV9 and TRBJ2-3; D unresolved. V lost 0 bases, J lost 3 bases, and 5 bases lay in between. CDR1 is SGDLS and CDR2 is YYNGEE in the germline V gene. CDR3 length equals 13 residues. CDR3 sequence: CASSVVSTDTQYF. The CDR3 nucleotides are TGTGCCAGCAGCGTAGTGAGTACAGATACGCAGTATTTT.

This sequence joins TRBV5-1 and TRBJ2-1; 9 bases map to TRBD1. The V and J ends lost 7 bases and 8 bases, in that order; junction bases with no gene match: 7. CDR3 size: 13 residues. The germline V gene has CDR1 SGHRS and CDR2 YFSETQ. As DNA, the CDR3 is TGCGCCAGCGCCCGGGACAGGGCCCATGAGCAGTTCTTC. It is translated as CASARDRAHEQFF.

In DNA form, the CDR3 reads TGCGCCAGCAGCGCCGGGACAGGAGGCCAAGAGACCCAGTACTTC. Its protein is CASSAGTGGQETQYF. This sequence joins TRBV5-1 and TRBJ2-5, with TRBD1 identical over 8 bases. The germline V gene encodes CDR1 SGHRS and CDR2 YFSETQ. The CDR3 is 15 residues long. J lost 1 base, V lost 4 bases, and 6 bases had no gene match.

This clone was counted only a few times. The rearrangement uses TRBV7-2 and TRBJ2-1; 9 nucleotides agree with TRBD2. J lost 6 bases, V lost 1 base, and 4 bases had no gene match. The CDR3 runs to 15 residues. Germline CDR1 is SGHTA and CDR2 is FQGNSA. CDR3 coding DNA: TGTGCCAGCAGCTTAGGGTTGGGACTAGCCAATGAGCAGTTCTTC. Translated, it gives CASSLGLGLANEQFF. Based on the CDR3 plus reference TRBV7-2 and TRBJ2-1, the full variable domain is GAGVSQSPSNKVTEKGKDVELRCDPISGHTALYWYRQSLGQGLEFLIYFQGNSAPDKSGLPSDRFSAERTGGSVSTLTIQRTQQEDSAVYLCASSLGLGLANEQFFGPGTRLTVL.

The chain recombines TRBV19 with TRBJ2-6; D remains unclear. The CDR3 has 15 residues. Germline CDR1 reads LNHDA; CDR2 reads SQIVND (reference sequence). The V end was cut by 4 bases, the J end by 4 bases, with 11 bases between. This CDR3 is CASSKEQSGANVLTF. The CDR3 coding sequence is TGTGCCAGTAGTAAGGAACAGTCGGGGGCCAACGTCCTGACTTTC. Together with reference TRBV19 and TRBJ2-6, the CDR3 gives the full variable domain: DGGITQSPKYLFRKEGQNVTLSCEQNLNHDAMYWYRQDPGQGLRLIYYSQIVNDFQKGDIAEGYSVSREKKESFPLTVTSAQKNPTAFYLCASSKEQSGANVLTFGAGSRLTVL.

This clone appeared once. The rearrangement links TRBV28 to TRBJ2-2; D not certain. The CDR3 covers 15 residues. V shed 8 bases and J shed 0 bases, with 13 bases lying between them. The germline V gene encodes CDR1 MDHEN and CDR2 SYDVKM. The CDR3 bases are TGTGCCAGCCGGTACGGGTCGTCGAACACCGGGGAGCTGTTTTTT. This translates into CASRYGSSNTGELFF.

The rearrangement links TRBV6-1 to TRBJ1-2; possible D gene TRBD1, 6 bases. In germline, CDR1 is MNHNS, CDR2 SASEGT. Trimming took off 2 bases at V and 4 bases at J, with 11 bases between the two ends. The CDR3 consists of 14 residues. This chain's CDR3 is CASSEWTAVYGYTF. CDR3 coding DNA: TGTGCCAGCAGTGAATGGACAGCGGTCTATGGCTACACCTTC.

This clone appeared once. The genes are TRBV7-2 and TRBJ1-4; D is unclear. The CDR3 totals 14 residues. The germline V gene has CDR1 SGHTA and CDR2 FQGNSA. The V end lost 1 base, the J end lost 7 bases, and 10 bases lay between the germline ends. Written as DNA, the CDR3 is TGTGCCAGCAGCTTAGGCCGTAATAGTGAAAAACTGTTTTTT. Its translation: CASSLGRNSEKLFF.

The rearrangement joins TRBV28 to TRBJ1-2; 8 bases are shared with TRBD1. With V trimmed by 5 bases and J by 3 bases, 8 bases remained unmatched. The length of the CDR3 is 15 residues. Germline loops: CDR1 MDHEN, CDR2 SYDVKM. CDR3 DNA sequence: TGTGCCAGCAGTCCTCCGAGGACAGGGTACTATGGCTACACCTTC. It translates to CASSPPRTGYYGYTF.

The V call is TRBV2, the J call TRBJ2-3, with 13 bases aligning to TRBD2. Unmatched junction bases numbered 6, after V lost 5 bases and J lost 10 bases. The CDR3 loop spans 14 amino acids. Germline CDR1 SNHLY, CDR2 FYNNEI. CDR3 nucleotides: TGTGCCAGCAGTCAGACTAGCGGGGGGAGGGCGCAGTATTTT. It translates to CASSQTSGGRAQYF.

This clone was observed a few times. The rearrangement uses TRBV5-1 and TRBJ2-5; tentative D call: TRBD1 (6 bases). The CDR3 length is 14 residues. The germline V gene encodes CDR1 SGHRS and CDR2 YFSETQ. V lost 4 bases to trimming and J lost 2 bases, with 12 bases between them. As DNA, the CDR3 is TGCGCCAGCAGCCCACAGGACAGTCAAGAGACCCAGTACTTC. Its translation is CASSPQDSQETQYF.

This sequence joins TRBV10-3 and TRBJ1-6, with D perhaps matching TRBD1 (5 bases). V lost 8 bases and J lost 9, with 14 bases in between. Germline V lookup: CDR1 ENHRY, CDR2 SYGVKD. This CDR3 region has 13 residues. The CDR3 region is CAIGAQGGSPLHF. In DNA form, the CDR3 reads TGTGCCATCGGAGCCCAGGGTGGTTCACCCCTCCACTTT.

This clone has just a few counts. The chain links TRBV6-5 to TRBJ2-1; the match to TRBD1 covers 8 bases. This CDR3 has 15 residues. CDR1 and CDR2 from the germline V gene are MNHEY and SVGAGI. After removal of 6 bases from V and 0 bases from J, the junction contained 4 bases not matched to a gene. The DNA for the CDR3 is TGTGCCAGCAGAGCCGGGACAGGCTCCTACAATGAGCAGTTCTTC. Protein: CASRAGTGSYNEQFF.

This clone came up a few times. The V call is TRBV2, the J call TRBJ2-7, with TRBD1 identical over 9 bases. CDR1 is SNHLY and CDR2 is FYNNEI in the germline V gene. V gave up 1 base and J gave up 9 bases; unmatched junction bases: 7. This CDR3 comprises 14 residues. This CDR3 is CASSEGGQGRGQYF. CDR3 DNA: TGTGCCAGCAGTGAAGGGGGACAGGGAAGGGGGCAGTACTTC.

This clone was picked up a small number of times. The chain has TRBV5-6 and TRBJ2-7, with 9 nucleotides matching TRBD1. The CDR3 has 14 residues. V dropped 3 bases and J dropped 6; count of bases not matched to a gene: 7. Germline V gives CDR1 SGHDT, CDR2 YYEEEE. The CDR3 loop reads CASSYRTGASEQYF. Written as DNA, the CDR3 is TGTGCCAGCAGCTACAGGACAGGGGCATCCGAGCAGTACTTC.

The genes are TRBV7-3 and TRBJ2-1; possibly TRBD2 for D (7 bases). Trimming stripped 5 bases from V and 0 bases from J, with 8 bases between. The CDR3 length is 14 residues. CDR1 is SGHTA and CDR2 is FQGTGA in the germline V gene. This CDR3 is CASSRGGSYNEQFF. CDR3 bases: TGTGCCAGCAGCAGGGGGGGCTCCTACAATGAGCAGTTCTTC.

The V and J genes are TRBV6-6 and TRBJ1-3, with TRBD1 as a possible D gene (5 bases). The CDR3 consists of 16 residues. The V end lost 7 bases, the J end lost 2 bases, and 18 bases lay between the germline ends. From germline, CDR1 is MNHNY and CDR2 SVGAGI (reference sequence). CDR3 loop: CASIFLGGRTGNTIYF. For the CDR3, the DNA is TGTGCCAGCATCTTCCTCGGGGGGAGGACTGGAAACACCATATATTTT.

The V and J genes are TRBV7-9 and TRBJ1-4; a possible D gene is TRBD1 (6 bases). CDR3 size: 14 residues. Looked up from germline, CDR1 is SEHNR and CDR2 is FQNEAQ (reference sequence). Trimming removed 0 bases from V and 8 bases from J, with 10 bases in between. The CDR3 reads CASSLATGIEKLFF. The CDR3, as DNA: TGTGCCAGCAGCTTAGCTACAGGGATCGAAAAACTGTTTTTT. Combining the CDR3 with reference TRBV7-9 and TRBJ1-4 gives the whole variable domain DTGVSQNPRHKITKRGQNVTFRCDPISEHNRLYWYRQTLGQGPEFLTYFQNEAQLEKSRLLSDRFSAERPKGSFSTLEIQRTEQGDSAMYLCASSLATGIEKLFFGSGTQLSVL.

The rearrangement uses TRBV21-1 and TRBJ1-4; the table's D call TRBD1 went unverified against the DNA. TRBV21-1 corresponds to a pseudogene. The CDR3 totals 15 residues. DNA of the CDR3: TGTGCCAGCAGCAACCGACCGGACAGGGGAGAAAAACTGTTTTTT. It yields the protein CASSNRPDRGEKLFF.

The V gene is TRBV7-6, the J gene TRBJ2-1; 8 nucleotides align to TRBD1. V lost 1 base to trimming and J lost 4 bases; unmatched junction nucleotides: 6. The CDR3 runs to 16 residues. CDR1 is SGHVS and CDR2 is FNYEAQ in the germline V gene. The CDR3 DNA is TGTGCCAGCAGCTTAGGGGGAACAGGGGGATACAATGAGCAGTTCTTC. It specifies CASSLGGTGGYNEQFF.

V gene TRBV6-5 combines with J gene TRBJ2-1; 13 nucleotides match TRBD2. CDR1 and CDR2 from the germline V gene are MNHEY and SVGAGI. The CDR3 is 14 amino acids. Trimming took 6 bases from V and 12 from J; bases not matched to a gene: 8. The CDR3 here is CASSPGLAGVSQFF. The CDR3 DNA sequence: TGTGCCAGCAGCCCAGGACTAGCGGGGGTTTCGCAGTTCTTC.